This record looks at one T cell receptor beta chain sequence and its context. This sample is drawn from a study of shared clonotypes between healthy human individuals. The data were produced by immunoSEQ multiplex PCR, yet TCRdb's version contains in-frame clones alone and is incomplete. The table lists roughly 410,000 clones, 95% to 97% of them singletons. This CDR3 has 16 amino acids. CDR1 and CDR2 from the germline V gene are MDHEN and SYDVKM. V gave up 2 bases and J gave up 8 bases; unmatched junction bases: 10. V and J are TRBV28 and TRBJ1-4; 8 bases match TRBD1. Input material: memory CD8+ T cells sorted from blood. Regarding subset: CD45RO+ cells pooled with CCR7-negative TemRA cells. The clonotype was recovered from a man aged 25-45 years in good health. The CDR3 reads CASSLLDRASGEKLFF. The DNA of the CDR3 is TGTGCCAGCAGTTTACTGGACAGGGCGAGTGGGGAAAAACTGTTTTTT.